Presented here are 31 T cell receptor beta chains from one specimen sequenced in a study of shared clonotypes between healthy human individuals. The method was immunoSEQ multiplex PCR; TCRdb's version includes in-frame clones alone and lacks a portion of them. The sample includes about 600,000 clones, almost 97% of them seen just once. Sequencing input: naive CD4+ T cells sorted from blood. Subset defined: CD45RA+ positively selected. These receptors all stem from a young woman in good health.

The rearrangement joins TRBV27 to TRBJ1-2; 10 bases map to TRBD1. Germline V gene data show CDR1 as MNHEY and CDR2 as SMNVEV (reference sequence). With V trimmed by 2 bases and J by 4 bases, 4 bases remained unmatched. This CDR3 region has 15 residues. The CDR3: CASSLQGTGAYGYTF. The CDR3 region has the DNA TGTGCCAGCAGTTTACAAGGGACAGGGGCCTATGGCTACACCTTC.

The chain employs TRBV28 and TRBJ2-7, with D possibly being TRBD1 or TRBD2 (5 bases each). Germline V gene sequence: CDR1 MDHEN, CDR2 SYDVKM. The CDR3 runs to 14 residues. V dropped 5 bases and J dropped 3 bases, with 14 bases sitting between them. The CDR3, as DNA: TGTGCCAGCAGTCCGGGGCGATTAAGCTACGAGCAGTACTTC. Residues: CASSPGRLSYEQYF.

The chain uses TRBV18 and TRBJ2-6; TRBD1 matches at 7 bases. Trimming cost V 6 bases and J 0 bases; bases outside gene matches: 2. Germline CDR1 KGHSH, CDR2 LQKENI. The CDR3 loop spans 15 amino acids. The CDR3 region has the DNA TGTGCCAGCTCGGGACAGAGCTCTGGGGCCAACGTCCTGACTTTC. It is translated as CASSGQSSGANVLTF. Together with reference TRBV18 and TRBJ2-6, the CDR3 gives the full variable domain: NAGVMQNPRHLVRRRGQEARLRCSPMKGHSHVYWYRQLPEEGLKFMVYLQKENIIDESGMPKERFSAEFPKEGPSILRIQQVVRGDSAAYFCASSGQSSGANVLTFGAGSRLTVL.

This rearrangement joins TRBV2 to TRBJ1-1; D remains unclear. Trimming removed 8 bases from V and 0 bases from J, with 10 bases in between. Germline loops: CDR1 SNHLY, CDR2 FYNNEI. The length of the CDR3 is 13 residues. The CDR3 loop reads CASRGLMNTEAFF. In nucleotides, the CDR3 is TGTGCCAGCCGAGGTCTCATGAACACTGAAGCTTTCTTT.

J is TRBJ1-1 and V is TRBV10-3, with TRBD1 matching 7 bases. From germline, CDR1 is ENHRY and CDR2 SYGVKD. The CDR3 runs to 14 residues. Unmatched junction bases numbered 5, after V lost 6 bases and J lost 1 base. CDR3 bases: TGTGCCATCAGCCCTGGGACAGCGAACACTGAAGCTTTCTTT. Encoded protein: CAISPGTANTEAFF.

The CDR3 here is CASSPLAGDQETQYF. CDR3 in DNA: TGTGCCAGCTCACCCCTAGCGGGAGACCAAGAGACCCAGTACTTC. This chain links TRBV18 with TRBJ2-5, with 10 bases aligning to TRBD2. The CDR3 extends over 15 amino acids. Germline CDR1 reads KGHSH; CDR2 reads LQKENI. V shed 3 bases and J 0 bases; nucleotides not matched to a gene: 1.

The J gene is TRBJ2-7, the V gene TRBV10-3; tentatively, D is TRBD1 (6 bases). V lost 4 bases and J 6 bases, leaving 19 bases between the germline ends. Germline loops: CDR1 ENHRY, CDR2 SYGVKD. This CDR3 is built from 15 residues. The CDR3 loop reads CAISGTGKSKVEQYF. The CDR3 nucleotides read TGTGCCATCAGTGGAACAGGGAAGAGTAAGGTCGAGCAGTACTTC.

The rearrangement uses TRBV7-2 and TRBJ1-1; possible D gene TRBD1, 6 bases. The CDR3 totals 15 residues. Germline V gives CDR1 SGHTA, CDR2 FQGNSA. The V end lost 5 bases, the J end lost 0 bases, and 13 bases lay between the germline ends. In nucleotides, the CDR3 is TGTGCCAGCAGCCTACAGGGTAGGGTGAACACTGAAGCTTTCTTT. It yields the protein CASSLQGRVNTEAFF. The full variable domain, with the rest looked up from reference TRBV7-2 and TRBJ1-1, is GAGVSQSPSNKVTEKGKDVELRCDPISGHTALYWYRQSLGQGLEFLIYFQGNSAPDKSGLPSDRFSAERTGGSVSTLTIQRTQQEDSAVYLCASSLQGRVNTEAFFGQGTRLTVV.

This chain connects TRBV7-8 to TRBJ1-1; TRBD1 matches at 7 bases. Germline values: CDR1 SGHVS, CDR2 FQNEAQ. Trimming took 4 bases from V and 3 from J; bases not matched to a gene: 8. This CDR3 has 15 residues. Here the CDR3 reads CASSWNRGEDTEAFF. In DNA form, the CDR3 reads TGTGCCAGCAGCTGGAACAGGGGTGAGGACACTGAAGCTTTCTTT.

This chain joins TRBV27 and TRBJ2-7, with 9 bases lining up with TRBD1. The CDR3 runs to 13 residues. Germline lookup yields CDR1 MNHEY and CDR2 SMNVEV (reference sequence). In DNA, the CDR3 is TGTGCGACCGGGACAGGGAGCTCCTACGAGCAGTACTTC. Its protein product is CATGTGSSYEQYF.

About this clone itself: An end of the junction does not agree with germline; a read error may underlie this. The chain uses TRBV6-7 and TRBJ2-5, with a possible D match to TRBD1 (5 bases). TRBV6-7 is an ORF; its function is uncertain. The CDR3 runs 15 residues. As DNA, the CDR3 is TGTGCCAGCAGTAACTCGCCCAGGGCTCGAGAGACCCAGTACTTC. Translation gives CASSNSPRARETQYF.

The chain combines TRBV5-4 with TRBJ2-1; D is perhaps TRBD1 (6 bases). Germline V gene data show CDR1 as SGHNT and CDR2 as YYREEE (reference sequence). The V and J ends lost 1 base and 7 bases respectively, with 12 bases between them. CDR3 length: 14 residues. CDR3 region: CASSLRDTRNEQFF. CDR3 nucleotides: TGTGCCAGCAGCTTGCGGGACACGCGAAATGAGCAGTTCTTC.

This chain links TRBV27 with TRBJ1-5, with D uncertain. V was pared by 2 bases and J by 5 bases, with 7 bases between. Germline V lookup: CDR1 MNHEY, CDR2 SMNVEV (reference sequence). CDR3 length: 13 amino acids. The chain's CDR3 is CASSLLPDQPQHF. The CDR3 coding sequence is TGTGCCAGCAGTTTACTCCCCGATCAGCCCCAGCATTTT.

The gene calls are TRBV15 and TRBJ2-1; either TRBD1 or TRBD2 may fit D (6 bases each). The CDR3 is 16 amino acids. From germline, CDR1 is LNHNV and CDR2 YYDKDF (reference sequence). Deletions cut 1 base from V and 9 bases from J, with 19 bases between. The CDR3 bases are TGTGCCACCAGCAGAGCCCTCGCGGTAGGGGGGTTTGAGCAGTTCTTC. This sequence encodes CATSRALAVGGFEQFF. The full variable domain, its missing parts supplied by reference TRBV15 and TRBJ2-1, is DAMVIQNPRYQVTQFGKPVTLSCSQTLNHNVMYWYQQKSSQAPKLLFHYYDKDFNNEADTPDNFQSRRPNTSFCFLDIRSPGLGDTAMYLCATSRALAVGGFEQFFGPGTRLTVL.

V and J are TRBV27 and TRBJ2-7, with 9 bases lining up with TRBD2. The CDR3 consists of 15 residues. Germline V gene lookup returns CDR1 MNHEY and CDR2 SMNVEV (reference sequence). V was pared by 6 bases and J by 1 base, with 7 bases of the junction left unmatched. CDR3 amino acids: CASRGGLAESYEQYF. The DNA of the CDR3 is TGTGCCAGCAGAGGGGGACTAGCAGAGTCCTACGAGCAGTACTTC.

The CDR3 region has the DNA TGCAGCGTTGAAACGGTTGGGCCCTCTAGATACGAGCAGTACTTC. This gives the protein CSVETVGPSRYEQYF. The J gene is TRBJ2-7, the V gene TRBV29-1; D gene ambiguous. Looked up from germline, CDR1 is SQVTM and CDR2 is ANQGSEA. The V and J ends lost 2 bases and 4 bases respectively, with 18 bases between them. The CDR3 is 15 amino acids.

The chain recombines TRBV2 with TRBJ2-4, with D perhaps TRBD1 (6 bases). The CDR3 sequence is 16 residues long. CDR1 and CDR2 from the germline V gene are SNHLY and FYNNEI. Trimming shortened V by 7 bases and J by 0 bases, and 16 bases separated the two germline ends. CDR3 protein: CASTRGYRLAKNIQYF. CDR3 nucleotide sequence: TGTGCCAGCACCAGGGGTTACAGGTTAGCCAAAAACATTCAGTACTTC. Variable domain in full (rest from reference TRBV2 and TRBJ2-4): EPEVTQTPSHQVTQMGQEVILRCVPISNHLYFYWYRQILGQKVEFLVSFYNNEISEKSEIFDDQFSVERPDGSNFTLKIRSTKLEDSAMYFCASTRGYRLAKNIQYFGAGTRLSVL.

In its sample, this clone was seen a few times. In the same sample, other DNA sequences code for this CDR3. This chain links TRBV18 with TRBJ2-2; D gene unclear. The CDR3 totals 13 residues. Looked up from germline, CDR1 is KGHSH and CDR2 is LQKENI. Trimming left V 0 bases short and J 2 bases short, with 1 base between. CDR3 DNA sequence: TGTGCCAGCTCACCACCAAACACCGGGGAGCTGTTTTTT. Residues: CASSPPNTGELFF. The whole variable domain, remainder taken from reference TRBV18 and TRBJ2-2, is NAGVMQNPRHLVRRRGQEARLRCSPMKGHSHVYWYRQLPEEGLKFMVYLQKENIIDESGMPKERFSAEFPKEGPSILRIQQVVRGDSAAYFCASSPPNTGELFFGEGSRLTVL.

J is TRBJ2-7 and V is TRBV5-5, with 11 bases fitting TRBD1. The germline V gene has CDR1 SGHKS and CDR2 YYEKEE (reference sequence). The trim removed 4 bases at V and 3 bases at J, leaving 3 bases unmatched. There are 14 residues in the CDR3. The CDR3 reads CASSTGTGGYEQYF. CDR3 nucleotides: TGTGCCAGCAGCACCGGGACAGGGGGCTACGAGCAGTACTTC.

This sequence joins TRBV7-2 and TRBJ2-3, with 8 positions matching TRBD2. The CDR3 contains 16 residues. The trim removed 1 base at V and 4 bases at J, leaving 7 bases unmatched. CDR1 is SGHTA, CDR2 FQGNSA, per germline. The CDR3 bases are TGTGCCAGCAGCTTAGTAGGATCGGGAGGGCCAGATACGCAGTATTTT. Translating it yields CASSLVGSGGPDTQYF. The variable domain in full, completed from reference TRBV7-2 and TRBJ2-3, reads GAGVSQSPSNKVTEKGKDVELRCDPISGHTALYWYRQSLGQGLEFLIYFQGNSAPDKSGLPSDRFSAERTGGSVSTLTIQRTQQEDSAVYLCASSLVGSGGPDTQYFGPGTRLTVL.

The chain employs TRBV27 and TRBJ2-7, with 8 nucleotides matching TRBD2. This CDR3 comprises 16 residues. Germline CDR1 reads MNHEY; CDR2 reads SMNVEV (reference sequence). After removal of 9 bases from V and 3 bases from J, the junction contained 16 bases not matched to a gene. DNA of the CDR3: TGTGCCAGTCAGGGCCAGGGACTAGGAACTCTCTACGAGCAGTACTTC. Amino acid sequence: CASQGQGLGTLYEQYF.

Of note for this clone: An end of the junction does not agree with germline; a read error may underlie this. This sample also contains other DNA sequences that code for the same CDR3. V is TRBV28 and J is TRBJ2-7; 8 bases map to TRBD2. In germline, CDR1 is MDHEN, CDR2 SYDVKM. CDR3 size: 15 residues. For the CDR3, the DNA is TGTGCCAGCAGCTCCCCGACTAGCGCTATCTACGAGCAGTATTTC. Protein product: CASSSPTSAIYEQYF.

This chain uses TRBV6-1 with TRBJ2-2; possibly TRBD1 for D (5 bases). V was clipped by 7 bases and J by 0 bases, with 12 bases between them. Per germline, CDR1 MNHNS and CDR2 SASEGT. The CDR3 sequence is 15 residues long. CDR3 residues: CASKYDSSNTGELFF. In nucleotides, the CDR3 is TGTGCCAGCAAATATGACAGTTCGAACACCGGGGAGCTGTTTTTT.

This chain joins TRBV2 and TRBJ2-7, with 7 bases that match TRBD1. V lost 5 bases and J lost 9; bases outside the gene matches: 16. The CDR3 totals 15 residues. CDR1 and CDR2 (germline): SNHLY, FYNNEI. The CDR3 DNA sequence: TGTGCCAGCAGTCCGAGGTGGGACAGACCCGAGGGGCAGTACTTC. Translating gives CASSPRWDRPEGQYF. Full variable domain (missing parts from reference TRBV2 and TRBJ2-7): EPEVTQTPSHQVTQMGQEVILRCVPISNHLYFYWYRQILGQKVEFLVSFYNNEISEKSEIFDDQFSVERPDGSNFTLKIRSTKLEDSAMYFCASSPRWDRPEGQYFGPGTRLTVT.

The chain combines TRBV25-1 with TRBJ2-1; weak D call: TRBD2 (6 bases). Germline V gives CDR1 MGHDK, CDR2 SYGVNS. The CDR3 is 14 residues long. The V end lost 2 bases, the J end lost 5 bases, and 10 bases lay between the germline ends. The CDR3 protein is CASSEIGGDNEQFF. In DNA form, the CDR3 reads TGTGCCAGCAGTGAAATCGGGGGTGACAATGAGCAGTTCTTC.

This clone was seen a single time. Other nucleotide sequences in the sample specify the same CDR3. This chain joins TRBV18 and TRBJ2-5; TRBD1 is a possible D gene (5 bases). This CDR3 has 14 residues. V was pared by 0 bases and J by 5 bases, with 10 bases between. The V gene's germline CDR1 is KGHSH and CDR2 LQKENI. The CDR3 DNA follows: TGTGCCAGCTCACCACCAGGGGTCGAGGAGACCCAGTACTTC. Translation: CASSPPGVEETQYF.

The gene calls are TRBV28 and TRBJ2-2; 7 bases line up with TRBD2. Germline CDR1 and CDR2: MDHEN and SYDVKM. This CDR3 region has 14 residues. V dropped 8 bases and J dropped 3; count of bases not matched to a gene: 6. The CDR3 DNA sequence: TGTGCCAGCGGGTCGGGAGGTTACACCGGGGAGCTGTTTTTT. The encoded protein is CASGSGGYTGELFF.

This rearrangement joins TRBV6-4 to TRBJ2-7; D possibly matches TRBD1 or TRBD2 (5 bases each). The germline gives CDR1 MRHNA, CDR2 SNTAGT. Trimming pared 2 bases from V and 12 bases from J, leaving 17 bases between. The CDR3 contains 13 residues. CDR3 sequence: CASSDGTSILVYF. The CDR3 coding sequence is TGTGCCAGCAGTGACGGGACCTCAATCCTGGTGTACTTC.

The chain uses TRBV27 and TRBJ1-5; no definite D call. CDR3 length: 14 residues. Per germline, CDR1 MNHEY and CDR2 SMNVEV (reference sequence). V lost 5 bases and J 3 bases, leaving 11 bases between the germline ends. CDR3 bases: TGTGCCAGCAGTAAAGAACAGAACAATCAGCCCCAGCATTTT. It is translated as CASSKEQNNQPQHF.

This chain joins TRBV5-6 and TRBJ1-1, with D perhaps TRBD1 (5 bases). The CDR3 is 14 residues long. V was cut by 3 bases and J by 4 bases, with 13 bases left in between. Germline V gene sequence: CDR1 SGHDT, CDR2 YYEEEE. The CDR3 nucleotides are TGTGCCAGCAGCTCGGACAACGGGGGCACTGAAGCTTTCTTT. Translating it yields CASSSDNGGTEAFF.

The genes are TRBV9 and TRBJ1-3, with D possibly matching TRBD1 (6 bases). V lost 5 bases, J lost 0 bases, and 15 bases lay in between. Germline V gene sequence: CDR1 SGDLS, CDR2 YYNGEE. The CDR3 has 16 residues. Here the CDR3 reads CASSETQGISGNTIYF. In DNA form, the CDR3 reads TGTGCCAGCAGTGAAACACAGGGCATCTCTGGAAACACCATATATTTT.